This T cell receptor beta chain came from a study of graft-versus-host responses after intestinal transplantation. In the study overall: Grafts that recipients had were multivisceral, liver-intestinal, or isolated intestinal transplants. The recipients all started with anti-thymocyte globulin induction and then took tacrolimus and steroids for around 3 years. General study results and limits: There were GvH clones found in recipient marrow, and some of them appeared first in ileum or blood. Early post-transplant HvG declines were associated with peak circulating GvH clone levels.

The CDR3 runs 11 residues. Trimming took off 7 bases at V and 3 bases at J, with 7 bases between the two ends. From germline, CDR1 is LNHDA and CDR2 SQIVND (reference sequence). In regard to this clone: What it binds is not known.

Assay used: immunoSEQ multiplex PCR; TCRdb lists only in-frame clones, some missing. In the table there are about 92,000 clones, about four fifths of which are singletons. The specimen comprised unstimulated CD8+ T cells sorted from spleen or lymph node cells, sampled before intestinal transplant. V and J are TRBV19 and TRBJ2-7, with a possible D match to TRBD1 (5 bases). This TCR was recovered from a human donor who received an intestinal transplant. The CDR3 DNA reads TGTGCCAGTACCGACAGCTACGAGCAGTACTTC. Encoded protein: CASTDSYEQYF. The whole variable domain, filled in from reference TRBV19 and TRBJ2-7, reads DGGITQSPKYLFRKEGQNVTLSCEQNLNHDAMYWYRQDPGQGLRLIYYSQIVNDFQKGDIAEGYSVSREKKESFPLTVTSAQKNPTAFYLCASTDSYEQYFGPGTRLTVT.